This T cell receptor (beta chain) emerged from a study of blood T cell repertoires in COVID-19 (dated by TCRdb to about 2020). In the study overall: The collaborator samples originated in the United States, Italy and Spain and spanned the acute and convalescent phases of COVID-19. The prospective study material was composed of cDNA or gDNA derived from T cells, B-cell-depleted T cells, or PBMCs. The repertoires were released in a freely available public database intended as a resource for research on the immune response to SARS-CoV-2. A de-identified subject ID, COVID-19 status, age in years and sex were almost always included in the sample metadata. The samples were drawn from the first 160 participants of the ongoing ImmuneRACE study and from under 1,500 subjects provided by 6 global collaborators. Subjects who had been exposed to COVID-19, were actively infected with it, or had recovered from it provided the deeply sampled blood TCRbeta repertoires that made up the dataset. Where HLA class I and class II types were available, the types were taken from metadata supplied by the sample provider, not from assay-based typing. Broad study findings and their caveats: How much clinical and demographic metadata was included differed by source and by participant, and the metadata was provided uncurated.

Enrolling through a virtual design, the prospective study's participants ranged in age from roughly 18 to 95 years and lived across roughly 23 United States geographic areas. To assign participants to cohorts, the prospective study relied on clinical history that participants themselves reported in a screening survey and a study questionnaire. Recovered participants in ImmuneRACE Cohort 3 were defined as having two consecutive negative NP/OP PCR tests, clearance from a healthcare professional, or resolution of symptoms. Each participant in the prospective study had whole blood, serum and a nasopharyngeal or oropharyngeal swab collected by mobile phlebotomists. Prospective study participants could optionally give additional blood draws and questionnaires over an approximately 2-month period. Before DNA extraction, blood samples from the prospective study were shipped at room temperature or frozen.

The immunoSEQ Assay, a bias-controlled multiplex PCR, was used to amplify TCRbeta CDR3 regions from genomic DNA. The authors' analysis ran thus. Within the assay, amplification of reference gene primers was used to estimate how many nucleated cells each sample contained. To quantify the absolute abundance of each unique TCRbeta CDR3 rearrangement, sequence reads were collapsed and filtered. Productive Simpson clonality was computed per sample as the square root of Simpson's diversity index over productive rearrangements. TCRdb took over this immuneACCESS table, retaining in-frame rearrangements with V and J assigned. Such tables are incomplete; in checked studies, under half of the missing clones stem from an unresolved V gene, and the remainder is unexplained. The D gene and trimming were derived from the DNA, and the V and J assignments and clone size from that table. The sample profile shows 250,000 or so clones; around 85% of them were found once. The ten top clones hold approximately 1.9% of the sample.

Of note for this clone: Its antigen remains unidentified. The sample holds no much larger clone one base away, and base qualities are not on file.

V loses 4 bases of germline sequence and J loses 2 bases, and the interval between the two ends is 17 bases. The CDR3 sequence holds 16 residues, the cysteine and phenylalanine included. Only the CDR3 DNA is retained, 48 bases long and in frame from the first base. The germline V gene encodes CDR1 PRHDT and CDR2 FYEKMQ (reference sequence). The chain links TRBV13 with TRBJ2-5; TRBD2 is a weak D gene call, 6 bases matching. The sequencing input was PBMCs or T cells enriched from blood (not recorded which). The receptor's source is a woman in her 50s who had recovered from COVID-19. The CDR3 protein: CASSSTRGGPQETQYF. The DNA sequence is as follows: TGTGCCAGCAGCTCAACACGGGGAGGCCCTCAAGAGACCCAGTACTTC.